A single sample gave rise to the 22 T cell receptor beta chains below, sequenced in a study of blood T cell repertoires in COVID-19. The method was immunoSEQ multiplex PCR; TCRdb's version includes in-frame clones alone and lacks a portion of them. This sample has under 250,000 clones; 75% to 85% occur once, and the top ten carry 4.3%. Material: PBMCs or T cells enriched from blood (not recorded which). The receptors here all came from a young man with acute COVID-19.

V gene TRBV3-1 (or the pseudogene TRBV3-2) combines with J gene TRBJ2-7; 7 positions match TRBD1. The CDR3 is 13 amino acids. Losses at the gene ends were 4 bases for V and 2 bases for J; bases not matched to a gene: 2. The germline gives CDR1 LGHDT, CDR2 YNNKEL (reference sequence). CDR3 protein: CASSRQGPYEQYF. DNA of the CDR3: TGTGCCAGCAGCCGACAGGGCCCCTACGAGCAGTACTTC.

This clone was found a few times. The chain joins TRBV5-1 to TRBJ2-1, with D possibly being TRBD1 (5 bases). The length of the CDR3 is 17 residues. Trimming took off 3 bases at V and 4 bases at J, with 20 bases between the two ends. The V gene's germline CDR1 is SGHRS and CDR2 YFSETQ. The CDR3 protein is CASSSLGARTTYNEQFF. CDR3 DNA: TGCGCCAGCAGCTCCCTAGGGGCGAGAACGACTTACAATGAGCAGTTCTTC.

This clone has just a few counts. V usage is TRBV2 and J usage is TRBJ2-5; D is perhaps TRBD1 (6 bases). Trimming pared 2 bases from V and 5 bases from J, leaving 15 bases between. CDR3 length: 15 amino acids. The germline V gene encodes CDR1 SNHLY and CDR2 FYNNEI. The CDR3 DNA sequence: TGTGCCAGCAGTGAACTGGGCTCTAGGGGGGAGACCCAGTACTTC. Translation gives CASSELGSRGETQYF.

The rearrangement links TRBV6-5 to TRBJ2-7; a weak D match, TRBD2 (6 bases). Between the trimmed V and J ends, which lost 8 bases and 2 bases, there was a span of 10 bases. Germline V gene data show CDR1 as MNHEY and CDR2 as SVGAGI. This CDR3 region has 12 residues. CDR3 in amino acids: CASWGGAYEQYF. The CDR3 nucleotides read TGTGCCAGCTGGGGAGGTGCCTACGAGCAGTACTTC.

This clone was seen just once. J is TRBJ1-2 and V is TRBV7-9; 10 nucleotides align to TRBD1. J gave up 6 bases and V 8 bases, and 6 bases lay outside the gene matches. The germline V gene encodes CDR1 SEHNR and CDR2 FQNEAQ (reference sequence). The CDR3 covers 13 residues. The CDR3 is CASSTGGSNGYTF. CDR3 nucleotides: TGTGCCAGCTCGACAGGGGGCTCGAATGGCTACACCTTC.

The J gene is TRBJ2-7, the V gene TRBV18, with 13 bases matching TRBD2. The ends lost 6 bases at V and 4 bases at J; junction bases unmatched: 9. The CDR3 sequence is 16 residues long. From germline, CDR1 is KGHSH and CDR2 LQKENI. The CDR3 DNA reads TGTGCCAGCTCCCCTAGGACTAGCGGGGGCCAGTACGAGCAGTACTTC. It is translated as CASSPRTSGGQYEQYF. The entire variable domain, with the rest obtained from reference TRBV18 and TRBJ2-7, is as follows: NAGVMQNPRHLVRRRGQEARLRCSPMKGHSHVYWYRQLPEEGLKFMVYLQKENIIDESGMPKERFSAEFPKEGPSILRIQQVVRGDSAAYFCASSPRTSGGQYEQYFGPGTRLTVT.

V and J are TRBV6-1 and TRBJ1-4, with D unclear. V lost 1 base, J lost 8 bases, and 14 bases lay in between. The V gene's germline CDR1 is MNHNS and CDR2 SASEGT. The CDR3 sequence is 15 residues long. The CDR3 DNA is TGTGCCAGCAGTGAAGAACTCGCCGGCGGGGAAAAACTGTTTTTT. Translation: CASSEELAGGEKLFF.

V usage is TRBV5-1 and J usage is TRBJ1-3, with 9 bases identical to TRBD1. CDR1 and CDR2 (germline): SGHRS, YFSETQ. The CDR3 is made up of 16 amino acids. The junction had 3 bases not matched to a gene; V was cut back by 1 base and J by 1 base. CDR3 sequence (DNA): TGCGCCAGCAGCTTGAGGGGACAGGGATCTGGAAACACCATATATTTT. This translates into CASSLRGQGSGNTIYF.

The chain recombines TRBV7-2 with TRBJ2-7; D is possibly TRBD2 (5 bases). Germline CDR1 reads SGHTA; CDR2 reads FQGNSA. Between the trimmed V and J ends, which lost 5 bases and 1 base, there was a span of 12 bases. CDR3 length: 14 amino acids. The CDR3 sequence is CASSPLSGSYEQYF. The CDR3 coding sequence is TGTGCCAGCAGCCCTCTGAGCGGTTCCTACGAGCAGTACTTC. Variable domain in full (rest from reference TRBV7-2 and TRBJ2-7): GAGVSQSPSNKVTEKGKDVELRCDPISGHTALYWYRQSLGQGLEFLIYFQGNSAPDKSGLPSDRFSAERTGGSVSTLTIQRTQQEDSAVYLCASSPLSGSYEQYFGPGTRLTVT.

The genes are TRBV25-1 and TRBJ2-5; D is ambiguous. From germline, CDR1 is MGHDK and CDR2 SYGVNS. Trimming stripped 5 bases from V and 1 base from J, with 11 bases between. The CDR3 is 14 amino acids. As DNA, the CDR3 is TGTGCCAGCAGTAGTTCTAAGATCCAAGAGACCCAGTACTTC. The encoded protein is CASSSSKIQETQYF.

This rearrangement joins TRBV27 to TRBJ2-1; TRBD2 agrees at 7 bases. This CDR3 contains 15 residues. After removal of 4 bases from V and 8 bases from J, the junction contained 11 bases not matched to a gene. The germline V gene encodes CDR1 MNHEY and CDR2 SMNVEV (reference sequence). The CDR3 DNA is TGTGCCAGCAGTTCGGGGACTACCAGCTTAGATGAGCAGTTCTTC. It translates to CASSSGTTSLDEQFF.

The J gene is TRBJ1-2, the V gene TRBV27; TRBD1 agrees at 8 bases. Trimming cost V 5 bases and J 4 bases; bases outside gene matches: 12. Germline V lookup: CDR1 MNHEY, CDR2 SMNVEV (reference sequence). This CDR3 comprises 16 residues. CDR3: CASSPLQGVGFYGYTF. CDR3 bases: TGTGCCAGCAGTCCCCTACAGGGGGTGGGATTCTATGGCTACACCTTC.

This chain connects TRBV29-1 to TRBJ2-5; 8 nucleotides align to TRBD2. The length of the CDR3 is 14 residues. CDR1 and CDR2 from the germline V gene are SQVTM and ANQGSEA. J was trimmed by 8 bases and V by 1 base; bases with no gene match: 9. The CDR3 DNA is TGCAGCGTTGAAGGGGGAGGACGGGAGGGAACCCAGTACTTC. The encoded protein is CSVEGGGREGTQYF.

The chain is built from TRBV19 and TRBJ2-6, with TRBD1 as a possible D gene (6 bases). This CDR3 region has 16 residues. From germline, CDR1 is LNHDA and CDR2 SQIVND (reference sequence). The germline V and J ends were trimmed by 3 bases and 0 bases, with 9 bases remaining between them. In DNA form, the CDR3 reads TGTGCCAGTAGTATCGGACAGCCCTCTGGGGCCAACGTCCTGACTTTC. Its translation is CASSIGQPSGANVLTF.

The V call is TRBV19, the J call TRBJ2-7, with 9 bases matching TRBD2. This CDR3 has 17 amino acids. CDR1 is LNHDA, CDR2 SQIVND, per germline (reference sequence). With 6 bases clipped from V and 2 bases from J, the junction kept 14 bases outside the gene matches. Here the CDR3 reads CASSALGGGAPAYEQYF. The CDR3 DNA sequence: TGTGCCAGTAGCGCACTCGGCGGGGGGGCCCCGGCCTACGAGCAGTACTTC.

The chain uses TRBV18 and TRBJ1-1; a weak D match, TRBD1 (5 bases). Germline V gene sequence: CDR1 KGHSH, CDR2 LQKENI. The CDR3 length is 13 residues. V was clipped by 6 bases and J by 5 bases, with 13 bases between them. The CDR3 DNA is TGTGCCAGCTCGTGGCGGGGGGTGACTGAAGCTTTCTTT. Protein product: CASSWRGVTEAFF.

V gene TRBV24-1 combines with J gene TRBJ1-2; no clear D gene. The CDR3 contains 14 residues. The V gene's germline CDR1 is KGHDR and CDR2 SFDVKD. The V end was cut by 4 bases, the J end by 4 bases, with 12 bases between. The CDR3 sequence: CATSDDQILYGYTF. Here the CDR3 DNA reads TGTGCCACCAGTGACGATCAGATTCTCTATGGCTACACCTTC.

A few counts support this clone. V is TRBV18 and J is TRBJ1-5; 9 bases line up with TRBD1. From germline, CDR1 is KGHSH and CDR2 LQKENI. With V trimmed by 6 bases and J by 6 bases, 6 bases remained unmatched. The CDR3 covers 14 residues. CDR3 loop: CASSGQGGGQPQHF. The DNA of the CDR3 is TGTGCCAGCTCGGGACAGGGCGGTGGTCAGCCCCAGCATTTT.

This chain joins TRBV7-9 and TRBJ1-2; 7 positions agree with TRBD1. The germline V gene encodes CDR1 SEHNR and CDR2 FQNEAQ (reference sequence). This CDR3 spans 12 amino acids. V trimming: 8 bases; J trimming: 2 bases; junction bases outside the gene matches: 2. CDR3 protein: CASEGQNYGYTF. As DNA, the CDR3 is TGTGCCAGCGAGGGACAGAACTATGGCTACACCTTC.

The rearrangement joins TRBV6-5 to TRBJ2-3, with 7 bases aligning to TRBD1. V dropped 5 bases and J dropped 8; count of bases not matched to a gene: 13. Germline CDR1 is MNHEY and CDR2 is SVGAGI. CDR3 length: 15 residues. CDR3 sequence (DNA): TGTGCCAGCAGTACCCAGGGGGTTTGGCCTTCTACGCAGTATTTT. It yields the protein CASSTQGVWPSTQYF.

This clone was seen a single time. V usage is TRBV29-1 and J usage is TRBJ2-3; D gene ambiguous. The CDR3 has 11 amino acids. Looked up from germline, CDR1 is SQVTM and CDR2 is ANQGSEA. V lost 3 bases, J lost 7 bases, and 8 bases lay in between. CDR3 in amino acids: CSVDHSYTQYF. The CDR3 bases are TGCAGCGTTGACCACTCATATACGCAGTATTTT.

This clone was found once. V is TRBV11-2 and J is TRBJ1-1, with 7 positions matching TRBD1. The CDR3 loop spans 15 amino acids. J was trimmed by 10 bases and V by 0 bases; bases with no gene match: 11. Germline V gives CDR1 SGHAT, CDR2 FQNNGV. CDR3 nucleotide sequence: TGTGCCAGCAGCTTAGATAGGACAGGCACCGGGGGAGCTTTCTTT. Its protein product is CASSLDRTGTGGAFF.